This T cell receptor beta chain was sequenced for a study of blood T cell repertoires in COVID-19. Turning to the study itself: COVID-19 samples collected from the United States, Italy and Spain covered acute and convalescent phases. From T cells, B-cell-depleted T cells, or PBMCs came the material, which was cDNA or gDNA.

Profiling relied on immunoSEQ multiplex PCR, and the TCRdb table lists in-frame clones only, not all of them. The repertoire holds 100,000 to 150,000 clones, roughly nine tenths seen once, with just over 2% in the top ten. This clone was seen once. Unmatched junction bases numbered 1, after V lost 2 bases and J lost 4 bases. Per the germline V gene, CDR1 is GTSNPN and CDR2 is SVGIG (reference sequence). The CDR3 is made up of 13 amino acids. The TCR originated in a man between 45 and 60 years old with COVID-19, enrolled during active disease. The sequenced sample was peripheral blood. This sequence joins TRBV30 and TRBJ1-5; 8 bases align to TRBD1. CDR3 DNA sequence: TGTGCCTGGAGTCGGACAGGGAATCAGCCCCAGCATTTT. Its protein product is CAWSRTGNQPQHF.